Presented here are 22 T cell receptor beta chains from one specimen sequenced in a study of blood T cell repertoires in COVID-19. The method was immunoSEQ multiplex PCR; TCRdb's version includes in-frame clones alone and lacks a portion of them. The sample yields 110,000 or so clones, 85% seen once. Sequenced material: peripheral blood. The source of these receptors is a human donor in a cohort sampled during active COVID-19.

The V gene is TRBV2, the J gene TRBJ1-5, with 10 bases identical to TRBD1. With 6 bases clipped from V and 6 bases from J, the junction kept 8 bases outside the gene matches. CDR3 length: 15 residues. Germline CDR1 SNHLY, CDR2 FYNNEI. CDR3 bases: TGTGCCAGCAGGGGATGGACAGGGGGGCTTCAGCCCCAGCATTTT. It specifies CASRGWTGGLQPQHF.

Remarks on this clone: Mismatch with germline at one junction end may stem from a read error. V is TRBV11-2 and J is TRBJ1-2; maybe TRBD1 (5 bases). CDR1 is SGHAT and CDR2 is FQNNGV in the germline V gene. This CDR3 is built from 11 residues. The CDR3 is CASTGHKGALF. The CDR3 nucleotides read TGTGCCAGCACAGGACATAAAGGGGCCCTCTTC.

The CDR3 here is CATSREVLAGVPDTQYF. In DNA, the CDR3 is TGTGCCACCAGCAGAGAAGTACTAGCGGGGGTCCCAGATACGCAGTATTTT. The genes are TRBV15 and TRBJ2-3, with 11 nucleotides matching TRBD2. This CDR3 spans 17 amino acids. Trimming removed 0 bases from V and 4 bases from J; junction bases left unmatched: 6. The germline gives CDR1 LNHNV, CDR2 YYDKDF (reference sequence).

The chain uses TRBV19 and TRBJ1-5; D unresolved. V was trimmed by 6 bases and J by 5 bases, leaving 11 bases between them. Germline V lookup: CDR1 LNHDA, CDR2 SQIVND (reference sequence). This CDR3 has 13 amino acids. The CDR3 is CASSQVNYQPQHF. CDR3 nucleotide sequence: TGTGCCAGTAGCCAGGTGAATTATCAGCCCCAGCATTTT.

A few counts support this clone. The chain combines TRBV2 with TRBJ1-1; 8 nucleotides agree with TRBD1. The CDR3 runs to 14 residues. V shed 6 bases and J 4 bases; nucleotides not matched to a gene: 7. The germline CDR1 and CDR2 sequences are SNHLY and FYNNEI. The CDR3, as DNA: TGTGCCAGCAGGGTAGTCACAGGGGGCACTGAAGCTTTCTTT. This codes for CASRVVTGGTEAFF.

The gene calls are TRBV24-1 and TRBJ2-5; D might be TRBD1 (6 bases). Germline-derived CDR1 and CDR2 are KGHDR and SFDVKD. This CDR3 is 14 amino acids long. Deletions cut 0 bases from V and 4 bases from J, with 8 bases between. The CDR3 protein is CATSDLRGGETQYF. CDR3 DNA sequence: TGTGCCACCAGTGATTTGAGAGGGGGAGAGACCCAGTACTTC.

CDR3 DNA sequence: TGTGCCAGCAGCTTAGTACCAGGGGGGAGAATCAGCCCCCAGCATTTT. Amino acid sequence: CASSLVPGGRISPQHF. The chain is built from TRBV7-6 and TRBJ1-5; 7 bases agree with TRBD1. Losses at the gene ends were 1 base for V and 10 bases for J; bases not matched to a gene: 13. Germline values: CDR1 SGHVS, CDR2 FNYEAQ. The CDR3 consists of 16 residues.

This clone was detected only once. The rearrangement links TRBV15 to TRBJ1-2, with 9 nucleotides matching TRBD1. This CDR3 spans 15 amino acids. The V segment lost 0 bases and the J segment 4 bases; nucleotides outside the gene matches: 3. CDR1 is LNHNV and CDR2 is YYDKDF in the germline V gene (reference sequence). The CDR3: CATSREGQGPYGYTF. Here the CDR3 DNA reads TGTGCCACCAGCAGAGAGGGACAGGGCCCCTATGGCTACACCTTC.

The chain combines TRBV6-6 with TRBJ1-1; no clear D. CDR1 MNHNY and CDR2 SVGAGI come from the germline V gene (reference sequence). Trimming removed 6 bases from V and 1 base from J, with 9 bases in between. This CDR3 is 13 amino acids long. This CDR3 reads CASSYGPNTEAFF. CDR3 bases: TGTGCCAGCAGCTACGGCCCGAACACTGAAGCTTTCTTT.

The chain joins TRBV7-3 to TRBJ1-6; D uncertain. CDR3 length: 13 residues. Germline V CDR1 and CDR2: SGHTA, FQGTGA. Trimming shortened V by 2 bases and J by 5 bases, and 4 bases separated the two germline ends. CDR3 protein: CASSLADNSPLHF. CDR3 sequence (DNA): TGTGCCAGCAGCTTAGCGGATAATTCACCCCTCCACTTT. Looking up the rest from reference TRBV7-3 and TRBJ1-6 gives the full variable domain: GAGVSQTPSNKVTEKGKYVELRCDPISGHTALYWYRQSLGQGPEFLIYFQGTGAADDSGLPNDRFFAVRPEGSVSTLKIQRTERGDSAVYLCASSLADNSPLHFGNGTRLTVT.

The rearrangement joins TRBV10-3 to TRBJ2-3; D remains unclear. Germline V gives CDR1 ENHRY, CDR2 SYGVKD. V lost 0 bases to trimming and J lost 1 base, with 5 bases between them. The CDR3 has 14 amino acids. For the CDR3, the DNA is TGTGCCATCAGTGAGTCGCGTGGCACAGATACGCAGTATTTT. Translated, it gives CAISESRGTDTQYF.

There are a few counts of this clone. V gene TRBV9 combines with J gene TRBJ1-1; D is ambiguous. Trimming took 4 bases from V and 5 from J, leaving 15 bases between them. The CDR3 runs 14 residues. Germline V CDR1 and CDR2: SGDLS, YYNGEE. Written as DNA, the CDR3 is TGTGCCAGCAGCCCCGATGAGGGTAGGACTGAAGCTTTCTTT. This gives the protein CASSPDEGRTEAFF.

This clone was found once. V is TRBV5-1 and J is TRBJ1-2; 7 nucleotides agree with TRBD1. This CDR3 has 14 residues. Per the germline V gene, CDR1 is SGHRS and CDR2 is YFSETQ. J lost 4 bases, V lost 3 bases, and 6 bases had no gene match. The CDR3 region is CASSSGTAFYGYTF. The CDR3, as DNA: TGCGCCAGCAGCTCCGGGACAGCGTTCTATGGCTACACCTTC.

The CDR3, as DNA: TGTGCCAGCAGTTTCCCCTTGTACGAGCAGTACTTC. Protein sequence: CASSFPLYEQYF. The V and J genes are TRBV6-2 or TRBV6-3 and TRBJ2-7; the D is unclear. Trimming left V 4 bases short and J 4 bases short, with 8 bases between. The CDR3 covers 12 residues. The germline gives CDR1 MNHEY, CDR2 SVGEGT.

This chain links TRBV9 with TRBJ2-1, with 8 bases identical to TRBD1. The CDR3 loop spans 17 amino acids. CDR1 is SGDLS, CDR2 YYNGEE, per germline. The V segment lost 3 bases and the J segment 0 bases; nucleotides outside the gene matches: 8. This chain's CDR3 is CASSAAQGASSYNEQFF. Here the CDR3 DNA reads TGTGCCAGCAGCGCTGCTCAGGGGGCAAGCTCCTACAATGAGCAGTTCTTC.

The chain recombines TRBV11-1 with TRBJ2-1, with 11 nucleotides matching TRBD2. CDR1 is SGHAT and CDR2 is FQDESV in the germline V gene (reference sequence). The CDR3 has 15 amino acids. After removal of 4 bases from V and 7 bases from J, the junction contained 6 bases not matched to a gene. Here the CDR3 reads CASSSTSGGRNEQFF. DNA for the CDR3: TGTGCCAGCAGCTCTACTAGCGGGGGAAGAAATGAGCAGTTCTTC.

V is TRBV29-1 and J is TRBJ1-2, with D possibly being TRBD1 (5 bases). The CDR3 totals 12 residues. CDR1 SQVTM and CDR2 ANQGSEA come from the germline V gene. The V end lost 7 bases, the J end lost 4 bases, and 13 bases lay between the germline ends. The CDR3 nucleotides read TGCAGCGGATACAGGCTCCTCTATGGCTACACCTTC. This encodes CSGYRLLYGYTF.

This sequence joins TRBV28 and TRBJ2-7; weak D call: TRBD1 (6 bases). V was cut by 6 bases and J by 1 base, with 10 bases left in between. The CDR3 is 13 amino acids. Germline CDR1 MDHEN, CDR2 SYDVKM. CDR3 sequence reads: CASRPGTSYEQYF. CDR3 sequence (DNA): TGTGCCAGCAGGCCCGGGACATCCTACGAGCAGTACTTC.

The V and J genes are TRBV5-4 and TRBJ2-3; 9 bases line up with TRBD1. The CDR3 extends over 13 amino acids. Germline assignment: CDR1 SGHNT and CDR2 YYREEE (reference sequence). With V trimmed by 4 bases and J by 5 bases, 2 bases remained unmatched. In DNA, the CDR3 is TGTGCCAGCAGCCGACAGGGGGAAGATACGCAGTATTTT. This gives the protein CASSRQGEDTQYF.

In this sample, this clone turned up a few times. V gene TRBV7-2 combines with J gene TRBJ2-7; 8 bases are shared with TRBD1. Germline trimming cut 3 bases from V and 2 bases from J; bases unmatched to any gene: 6. The CDR3 has 15 residues. Germline CDR1 and CDR2: SGHTA and FQGNSA. The CDR3: CASSFLRTGTYEQYF. The CDR3 nucleotides read TGTGCCAGCAGCTTCCTTCGGACAGGGACCTACGAGCAGTACTTC.

This chain connects TRBV19 to TRBJ1-1; the D is unclear. V gave up 6 bases and J gave up 6 bases, with 17 bases separating them. The germline gives CDR1 LNHDA, CDR2 SQIVND (reference sequence). The CDR3 is 14 amino acids. CDR3 amino acids: CASSPMSRRAEAFF. The CDR3 coding sequence is TGTGCCAGTAGCCCTATGAGTCGGAGGGCTGAAGCTTTCTTT.

The J gene is TRBJ2-3, the V gene TRBV2; D call uncertain. Germline loops: CDR1 SNHLY, CDR2 FYNNEI. This CDR3 contains 13 residues. Trimming took 2 bases from V and 3 from J, leaving 6 bases between them. The CDR3 region is CASSEIPTDTQYF. The CDR3 DNA reads TGTGCCAGCAGTGAAATCCCGACAGATACGCAGTATTTT.